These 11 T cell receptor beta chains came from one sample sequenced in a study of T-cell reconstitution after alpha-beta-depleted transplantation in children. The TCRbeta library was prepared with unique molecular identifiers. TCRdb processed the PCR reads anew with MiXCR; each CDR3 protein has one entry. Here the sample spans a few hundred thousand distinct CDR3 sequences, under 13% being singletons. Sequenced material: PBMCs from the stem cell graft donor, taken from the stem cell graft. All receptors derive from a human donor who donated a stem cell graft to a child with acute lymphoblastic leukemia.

The DNA for the CDR3 is TGTGCCACCAGCGCCACCATTGCGACTAGCGGGAGCTCCTACAATGAGCAGTTCTTC. Translation: CATSATIATSGSSYNEQFF. The rearrangement links TRBV24-1 to TRBJ2-1, with 12 bases aligning to TRBD2. CDR3 length: 19 residues. Germline-derived CDR1 and CDR2 are KGHDR and SFDVKD. Unmatched junction bases numbered 12, after V lost 7 bases and J lost 0 bases.

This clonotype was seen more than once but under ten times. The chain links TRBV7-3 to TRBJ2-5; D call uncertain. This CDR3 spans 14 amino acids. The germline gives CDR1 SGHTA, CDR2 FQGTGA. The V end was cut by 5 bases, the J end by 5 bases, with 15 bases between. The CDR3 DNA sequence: TGTGCCAGCAGCCCAGCCCTCGTTCGGGAGACCCAGTACTTC. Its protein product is CASSPALVRETQYF.

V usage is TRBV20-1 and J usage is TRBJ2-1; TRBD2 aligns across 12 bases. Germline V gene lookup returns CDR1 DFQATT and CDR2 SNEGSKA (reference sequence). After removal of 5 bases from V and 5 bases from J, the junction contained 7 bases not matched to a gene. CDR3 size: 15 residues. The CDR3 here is CSAVTSGRFDNEQFF. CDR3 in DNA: TGCAGTGCTGTAACTAGCGGGAGGTTTGACAATGAGCAGTTCTTC.

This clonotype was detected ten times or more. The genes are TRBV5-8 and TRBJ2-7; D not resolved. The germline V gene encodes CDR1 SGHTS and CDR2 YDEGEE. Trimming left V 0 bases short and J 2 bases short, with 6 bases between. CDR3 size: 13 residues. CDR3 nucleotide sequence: TGTGCCAGCAGCTTGGGGCACGCCTACGAGCAGTACTTC. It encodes CASSLGHAYEQYF.

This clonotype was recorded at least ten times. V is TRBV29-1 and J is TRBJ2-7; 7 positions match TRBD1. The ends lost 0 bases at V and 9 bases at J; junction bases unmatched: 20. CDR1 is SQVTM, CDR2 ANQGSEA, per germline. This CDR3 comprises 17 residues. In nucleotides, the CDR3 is TGCAGCGTTGAAGATGAGAGGGGGACGTTAGGGGGCGGAACGCAGTACTTC. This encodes CSVEDERGTLGGGTQYF.

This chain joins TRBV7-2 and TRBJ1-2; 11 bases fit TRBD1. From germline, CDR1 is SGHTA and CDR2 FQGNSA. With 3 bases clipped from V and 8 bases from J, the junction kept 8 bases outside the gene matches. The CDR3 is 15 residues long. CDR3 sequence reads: CASSLAGQGEGGYTF. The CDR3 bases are TGTGCCAGCAGCTTGGCGGGACAGGGGGAAGGAGGCTACACCTTC.

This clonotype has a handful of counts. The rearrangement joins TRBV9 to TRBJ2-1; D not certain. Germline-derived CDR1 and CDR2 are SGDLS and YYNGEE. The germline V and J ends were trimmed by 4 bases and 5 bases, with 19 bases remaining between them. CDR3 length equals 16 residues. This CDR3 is CASSSRTLSPNNEQFF. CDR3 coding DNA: TGTGCCAGCAGCTCCCGGACCCTTAGCCCAAACAATGAGCAGTTCTTC.

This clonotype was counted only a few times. CDR3 in amino acids: CASNPGQHNEKLFF. In nucleotides, the CDR3 is TGTGCCAGCAACCCGGGACAGCATAATGAAAAACTGTTTTTT. V and J are TRBV7-9 and TRBJ1-4, with 7 bases identical to TRBD1. The CDR3 is 14 residues long. Trimming cost V 7 bases and J 4 bases; bases outside gene matches: 6. CDR1 SEHNR and CDR2 FQNEAQ come from the germline V gene (reference sequence).

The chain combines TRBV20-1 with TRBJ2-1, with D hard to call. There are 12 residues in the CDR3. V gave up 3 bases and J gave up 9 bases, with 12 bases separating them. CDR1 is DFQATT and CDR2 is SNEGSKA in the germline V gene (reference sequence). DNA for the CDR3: TGCAGTGCTAGGTCTAGAGAGGTTGAGCAGTTCTTC. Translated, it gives CSARSREVEQFF.

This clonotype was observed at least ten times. The CDR3 spells CASKSGYYEQYF. The CDR3 bases are TGTGCCAGCAAAAGCGGATATTACGAGCAGTACTTC. V usage is TRBV2 and J usage is TRBJ2-7, with TRBD2 as a possible D gene (5 bases). Germline CDR1 reads SNHLY; CDR2 reads FYNNEI. The CDR3 runs to 12 residues. With 7 bases removed from V and 4 bases from J, the gap between germline ends came to 11 bases.

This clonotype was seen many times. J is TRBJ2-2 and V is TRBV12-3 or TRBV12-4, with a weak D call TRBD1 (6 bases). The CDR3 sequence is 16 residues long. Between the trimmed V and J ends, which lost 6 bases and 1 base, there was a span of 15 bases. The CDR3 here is CASSPRGAENTGELFF. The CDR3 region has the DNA TGTGCCAGCAGCCCCAGGGGCGCAGAGAACACCGGGGAGCTGTTTTTT.